The 20 T cell receptor beta chains listed next were all sequenced from one sample in a study of T cell responses to AZD1222 COVID-19 vaccine (dated by TCRdb to about 2021). The library was made by the immunoSEQ multiplex PCR assay. TCRdb provides this immuneACCESS table in a form limited to in-frame rearrangements. Some clones are lacking; in checked studies, under half of them reflect an unresolved V gene, and why the rest are absent is not known. The table for this sample lists around 190,000 clones; 85% to 95% of them were counted only once. The ten largest clones take up 1% to 1.5% of the sample. Explained via the paper, the time point label denotes: baseline before first vaccination. The specimen was peripheral blood, collected on day 0 of AZD1222 vaccination. The receptors were sampled from an adult in good health.

The chain carries TRBV19 and TRBJ1-5; 7 positions match TRBD1. This CDR3 contains 13 residues. The germline gives CDR1 LNHDA, CDR2 SQIVND (reference sequence). V was pared by 5 bases and J by 7 bases, with 5 bases of the junction left unmatched. The CDR3 spells CASSHRGGQPQHF. As DNA, the CDR3 is TGTGCCAGTAGTCACAGGGGCGGCCAGCCCCAGCATTTT.

CDR3 bases: TGTGCCTGGAGTGGAAAGGGGACAGGGAACTATGGCTACACCTTC. It codes for CAWSGKGTGNYGYTF. The chain links TRBV30 to TRBJ1-2, with 9 bases matching TRBD1. V was pared by 1 base and J by 2 bases, with 5 bases of the junction left unmatched. Germline V gene lookup returns CDR1 GTSNPN and CDR2 SVGIG (reference sequence). The CDR3 spans 15 residues.

This clone appeared once. The CDR3 sequence is CASGETTGFYRSPEAFF. The CDR3 DNA reads as TGTGCTAGTGGTGAAACGACAGGGTTCTATCGGTCCCCTGAAGCTTTCTTT. The chain joins TRBV12-5 to TRBJ1-1, with 7 bases matching TRBD1. V shed 5 bases and J 6 bases; nucleotides not matched to a gene: 18. CDR1 is LGHNT and CDR2 is FRNRAP in the germline V gene. This CDR3 is 17 amino acids long.

The chain couples TRBV4-3 to TRBJ1-3; D remains unclear. This CDR3 contains 16 residues. Trimming pared 1 base from V and 0 bases from J, leaving 10 bases between. The germline gives CDR1 LGHNA, CDR2 YSLEER. The CDR3 DNA follows: TGCGCCAGCAGCCAAGGGAGGCACAGCTCTGGAAACACCATATATTTT. This gives the protein CASSQGRHSSGNTIYF.

This clone was detected once. This chain joins TRBV2 and TRBJ2-2; 7 positions match TRBD2. The junction had 10 bases not matched to a gene; V was cut back by 4 bases and J by 5 bases. This CDR3 spans 16 amino acids. Germline-derived CDR1 and CDR2 are SNHLY and FYNNEI. The CDR3 DNA is TGTGCCAGCAGTGGAGCTGGACTAGTTGGTACCGGGGAGCTGTTTTTT. It translates to CASSGAGLVGTGELFF.

This sequence joins TRBV5-1 and TRBJ1-1; D not certain. The CDR3 is 16 amino acids. Germline values: CDR1 SGHRS, CDR2 YFSETQ. V was trimmed by 4 bases and J by 1 base, leaving 17 bases between them. CDR3 protein: CASSTRIGPRNTEAFF. In DNA form, the CDR3 reads TGCGCCAGCAGCACCAGAATCGGGCCCAGGAACACTGAAGCTTTCTTT.

The gene calls are TRBV9 and TRBJ2-1; D may match TRBD1 or TRBD2 (6 bases each). CDR1 is SGDLS, CDR2 YYNGEE, per germline. V lost 3 bases, J lost 4 bases, and 11 bases lay in between. The CDR3 contains 14 residues. As DNA, the CDR3 is TGTGCCAGCAGCGGGGGGGCCCTGTACAATGAGCAGTTCTTC. It encodes CASSGGALYNEQFF.

The chain recombines TRBV11-2 with TRBJ2-3; 13 positions agree with TRBD2. With 2 bases clipped from V and 2 bases from J, the junction kept 10 bases outside the gene matches. This CDR3 has 19 residues. CDR1 SGHAT and CDR2 FQNNGV come from the germline V gene. Here the CDR3 reads CASSLRGTSGALFTDTQYF. CDR3 DNA: TGTGCCAGCAGCTTAAGGGGGACTAGCGGGGCGCTTTTCACAGATACGCAGTATTTT.

The J gene is TRBJ1-4, the V gene TRBV4-1; maybe TRBD1 (6 bases). Germline lookup yields CDR1 MGHRA and CDR2 YSYEKL. The CDR3 runs 13 residues. V shed 3 bases and J shed 7 bases, with 9 bases lying between them. CDR3 in DNA: TGCGCCAGCAGCCAGCGAGGGGGTGAAAAACTGTTTTTT. Translating it yields CASSQRGGEKLFF.

The chain combines TRBV5-4 with TRBJ1-5; D uncertain. Germline V gene sequence: CDR1 SGHNT, CDR2 YYREEE (reference sequence). The CDR3 has 14 residues. The V end lost 1 base, the J end lost 4 bases, and 9 bases lay between the germline ends. CDR3 sequence: CASSLWEGNQPQHF. CDR3 nucleotides: TGTGCCAGCAGCTTGTGGGAGGGAAATCAGCCCCAGCATTTT.

The gene calls are TRBV11-2 and TRBJ2-7, with 8 bases matching TRBD2. The CDR3 is 16 residues long. The ends lost 0 bases at V and 4 bases at J; junction bases unmatched: 8. Per the germline V gene, CDR1 is SGHAT and CDR2 is FQNNGV. This CDR3 is CASSLDSGLARYEQYF. CDR3 DNA: TGTGCCAGCAGCTTAGATAGCGGACTAGCCCGATACGAGCAGTACTTC. Full variable domain (outside the CDR3, taken from reference TRBV11-2 and TRBJ2-7): EAGVAQSPRYKIIEKRQSVAFWCNPISGHATLYWYQQILGQGPKLLIQFQNNGVVDDSQLPKDRFSAERLKGVDSTLKIQPAKLEDSAVYLCASSLDSGLARYEQYFGPGTRLTVT.

V and J are TRBV6-6 and TRBJ1-1; 9 nucleotides agree with TRBD1. CDR1 MNHNY and CDR2 SVGAGI come from the germline V gene (reference sequence). V shed 6 bases, J shed 3 bases, and the junction held 11 bases outside the gene matches. The CDR3 runs to 16 residues. The CDR3 sequence is CASRGITGGSDTEAFF. The CDR3, as DNA: TGTGCCAGCAGGGGGATCACAGGGGGCAGTGACACTGAAGCTTTCTTT.

This chain links TRBV14 with TRBJ2-3, with D possibly TRBD1 on 6 matching bases. The CDR3 is 13 amino acids. V lost 4 bases and J 4 bases, leaving 9 bases between the germline ends. Per the germline V gene, CDR1 is SGHDN and CDR2 is FVKESK. The CDR3 sequence: CASSLRGSDTQYF. CDR3 DNA sequence: TGTGCCAGCAGCCTAAGGGGGTCAGATACGCAGTATTTT.

This chain joins TRBV4-2 and TRBJ1-5, with D possibly matching TRBD1 (5 bases). The length of the CDR3 is 17 residues. Trimming cost V 0 bases and J 2 bases, with 14 bases left between them. Germline-derived CDR1 and CDR2 are LGHNA and YNFKEQ. The CDR3: CASSQDVGVRGNQPQHF. In DNA form, the CDR3 reads TGTGCCAGCAGCCAAGATGTGGGGGTGCGAGGCAATCAGCCCCAGCATTTT.

This sequence joins TRBV5-5 and TRBJ1-2, with D unclear. The germline V gene encodes CDR1 SGHKS and CDR2 YYEKEE (reference sequence). The CDR3 covers 13 residues. Trimming pared 0 bases from V and 6 bases from J, leaving 9 bases between. CDR3 in amino acids: CASSLGREDGYTF. CDR3 coding DNA: TGTGCCAGCAGCTTGGGCAGAGAAGATGGCTACACCTTC. The whole variable domain, filled in from reference TRBV5-5 and TRBJ1-2, reads DAGVTQSPTHLIKTRGQQVTLRCSPISGHKSVSWYQQVLGQGPQFIFQYYEKEERGRGNFPDRFSARQFPNYSSELNVNALLLGDSALYLCASSLGREDGYTFGSGTRLTVV.

This chain joins TRBV4-2 and TRBJ1-4; D remains ambiguous. Germline CDR1 is LGHNA and CDR2 is YNFKEQ. CDR3 length equals 15 residues. The V gene lost 0 bases and the J gene lost 11 bases, with 16 bases spanning the gap. CDR3 nucleotides: TGTGCCAGCAGCCAAGATGGCGCAGGAACCCTTAAACTGTTTTTT. Protein product: CASSQDGAGTLKLFF.

The chain couples TRBV6-5 to TRBJ1-1; no firm D call. The CDR3 runs 12 residues. CDR1 and CDR2 from the germline V gene are MNHEY and SVGAGI. V lost 7 bases, J lost 6 bases, and 12 bases lay in between. For the CDR3, the DNA is TGTGCCAGCACTCTGAGCCCCGCTGAAGCTTTCTTT. Translation: CASTLSPAEAFF.

This sequence joins TRBV5-1 and TRBJ1-1; 10 bases align to TRBD1. J lost 4 bases, V lost 2 bases, and 5 bases had no gene match. The CDR3 has 15 amino acids. CDR1 is SGHRS and CDR2 is YFSETQ in the germline V gene. In DNA, the CDR3 is TGCGCCAGCAGCTTAGGCGGGACAGGGGCCACTGAAGCTTTCTTT. It specifies CASSLGGTGATEAFF.

The chain joins TRBV5-4 to TRBJ2-7, with no clear D. CDR1 SGHNT and CDR2 YYREEE come from the germline V gene (reference sequence). The CDR3 totals 12 residues. The ends were cut back, 1 base at V and 5 bases at J, with 7 bases in the middle. CDR3 protein: CASSLSRNEQYF. Here the CDR3 DNA reads TGTGCCAGCAGCTTGAGTCGTAACGAGCAGTACTTC.

This clone is a singleton in its sample. The chain combines TRBV2 with TRBJ1-5; no definite D call. V was trimmed by 0 bases and J by 9 bases, leaving 18 bases between them. The CDR3 loop spans 16 amino acids. Germline CDR1 reads SNHLY; CDR2 reads FYNNEI. The DNA of the CDR3 is TGTGCCAGCAGTGAAGCGCTAAGGACCTCTGGGCGGCCCCAGCATTTT. Its protein is CASSEALRTSGRPQHF.